One and the same sample provided the 32 T cell receptor beta chains below, sequenced in a study of CD8+ T cells in alopecia areata. The sequencing template was cDNA reverse transcribed from extracted RNA. TCRdb's copy holds only in-frame clones and misses some; the assay was immunoSEQ multiplex PCR. The sample includes 25,000 to 35,000 clones, around two thirds of them seen just once. Sequenced material: NKG2D-high CD8+ T cells sorted from blood. These receptors were collected from a human donor with alopecia areata.

The chain links TRBV4-1 to TRBJ2-7; 12 nucleotides align to TRBD2. The CDR3 has 15 residues. J was trimmed by 3 bases and V by 3 bases; bases with no gene match: 3. CDR1 MGHRA and CDR2 YSYEKL come from the germline V gene. The CDR3 DNA reads TGCGCCAGCAGCCAGACTAGCGGGAGTCGCTACGAGCAGTACTTC. Amino acids: CASSQTSGSRYEQYF.

The chain couples TRBV7-8 to TRBJ2-3; 7 bases fit TRBD2. The CDR3 totals 18 residues. The V segment lost 5 bases and the J segment 0 bases; nucleotides outside the gene matches: 14. Per germline, CDR1 SGHVS and CDR2 FQNEAQ. CDR3 sequence (DNA): TGTGCCAGCAGCATCAGACTAGCCCGAACACCTAGCACAGATACGCAGTATTTT. Residues: CASSIRLARTPSTDTQYF.

The rearrangement uses TRBV27 and TRBJ2-3; TRBD2 matches at 10 bases. The CDR3 loop spans 16 amino acids. Germline assignment: CDR1 MNHEY and CDR2 SMNVEV (reference sequence). Trimming at V came to 2 bases and at J to 6 bases, leaving 8 bases not matched to a gene. CDR3 amino acids: CASSLSLAGEPDTQYF. The CDR3 DNA sequence: TGTGCCAGCAGTTTAAGCCTAGCGGGAGAACCCGATACGCAGTATTTT.

V and J are TRBV27 and TRBJ2-5; D not certain. Between the trimmed V and J ends, which lost 2 bases and 7 bases, there was a span of 5 bases. Germline V gene data show CDR1 as MNHEY and CDR2 as SMNVEV (reference sequence). The CDR3 totals 11 residues. The CDR3 reads CASSLGRTQYF. The CDR3 DNA reads TGTGCCAGCAGTTTAGGACGGACCCAGTACTTC.

The CDR3 DNA reads as TGCGCCAGCAGCCAAGATCCTGCGGGGGGCTCCTACAATGAGCAGTTCTTC. It translates to CASSQDPAGGSYNEQFF. The V gene is TRBV4-3, the J gene TRBJ2-1, with TRBD2 matching 8 bases. The CDR3 is 17 amino acids. Germline trimming cut 0 bases from V and 0 bases from J; bases unmatched to any gene: 4. Per the germline V gene, CDR1 is LGHNA and CDR2 is YSLEER.

This clone was counted once. The rearrangement links TRBV4-1 to TRBJ2-2; D not resolved. The V gene's germline CDR1 is MGHRA and CDR2 YSYEKL. V lost 0 bases and J 6 bases, leaving 8 bases between the germline ends. CDR3 length: 14 residues. The DNA of the CDR3 is TGCGCCAGCAGCCAAGATATGGTTCCCGGGGAGCTGTTTTTT. Translating gives CASSQDMVPGELFF.

This sequence joins TRBV2 and TRBJ2-1; 8 bases match TRBD1. This CDR3 comprises 15 residues. J was trimmed by 4 bases and V by 7 bases; bases with no gene match: 9. Germline CDR1 and CDR2: SNHLY and FYNNEI. Written as DNA, the CDR3 is TGTGCCAGCATCCGCCCCGGACAGGGATACAATGAGCAGTTCTTC. This gives the protein CASIRPGQGYNEQFF.

The J gene is TRBJ2-2, the V gene TRBV11-2, with 7 bases identical to TRBD1. The CDR3 has 15 amino acids. Germline CDR1 reads SGHAT; CDR2 reads FQNNGV. V dropped 1 base and J dropped 2; count of bases not matched to a gene: 1. This CDR3 is CASSLGGGNTGELFF. CDR3 bases: TGTGCCAGCAGCTTAGGAGGGGGCAACACCGGGGAGCTGTTTTTT. The full variable domain, completed using reference TRBV11-2 and TRBJ2-2, is EAGVAQSPRYKIIEKRQSVAFWCNPISGHATLYWYQQILGQGPKLLIQFQNNGVVDDSQLPKDRFSAERLKGVDSTLKIQPAKLEDSAVYLCASSLGGGNTGELFFGEGSRLTVL.

This clone was seen only a few times. V and J are TRBV28 and TRBJ2-3; 8 bases map to TRBD1. V dropped 6 bases and J dropped 2; count of bases not matched to a gene: 4. This CDR3 region has 14 residues. In germline, CDR1 is MDHEN, CDR2 SYDVKM. The DNA of the CDR3 is TGTGCCAGCAGGAGACAGGGGCCCACAGATACGCAGTATTTT. Translation gives CASRRQGPTDTQYF.

The gene calls are TRBV30 and TRBJ2-7; 12 nucleotides match TRBD2. V was pared by 0 bases and J by 3 bases, with 9 bases of the junction left unmatched. Germline loops: CDR1 GTSNPN, CDR2 SVGIG (reference sequence). This CDR3 has 17 amino acids. This CDR3 reads CAWSVPRTSGRNYEQYF. CDR3 nucleotides: TGTGCCTGGAGTGTACCCCGAACTAGCGGGAGGAACTACGAGCAGTACTTC.

Concerning this clone itself: Germline is not matched at one junction end, which may reflect a read error. Here the CDR3 reads CASSISRGTGNQPQHF. The CDR3 bases are TGTGCCAGCAGTATATCTCGGGGGACAGGAAATCAGCCCCAGCATTTT. The rearrangement links TRBV27 to TRBJ1-5; 8 bases align to TRBD1. CDR1 is MNHEY, CDR2 SMNVEV, per germline (reference sequence). The CDR3 consists of 16 residues.

The rearrangement uses TRBV27 and TRBJ1-1, with 7 bases lining up with TRBD1. Losses at the gene ends were 3 bases for V and 0 bases for J; bases not matched to a gene: 4. The CDR3 consists of 15 residues. In germline, CDR1 is MNHEY, CDR2 SMNVEV (reference sequence). Here the CDR3 reads CASSFGQVMNTEAFF. The CDR3 DNA reads TGTGCCAGCAGTTTCGGACAGGTAATGAACACTGAAGCTTTCTTT.

The chain has TRBV29-1 and TRBJ2-7, with unresolved D. This CDR3 spans 13 amino acids. Trimming took 3 bases from V and 0 from J, leaving 9 bases between them. Germline V gene lookup returns CDR1 SQVTM and CDR2 ANQGSEA. Here the CDR3 reads CSVDDQVSYEQYF. The CDR3 coding sequence is TGCAGCGTTGACGACCAGGTCTCCTACGAGCAGTACTTC.

The chain carries TRBV7-6 and TRBJ2-1; 10 bases match TRBD1. The CDR3 totals 15 residues. The ends lost 4 bases at V and 8 bases at J; junction bases unmatched: 8. Germline loops: CDR1 SGHVS, CDR2 FNYEAQ. The CDR3 reads CASSSPGQGIYEQFF. The CDR3 DNA follows: TGTGCCAGCAGCTCGCCGGGACAGGGGATCTATGAGCAGTTCTTC.

The chain carries TRBV4-2 and TRBJ1-4, with unresolved D. Germline V CDR1 and CDR2: LGHNA, YNFKEQ. This CDR3 is built from 15 residues. The germline V and J ends were trimmed by 3 bases and 1 base, with 9 bases remaining between them. CDR3 amino acids: CASSHTDLTNEKLFF. Written as DNA, the CDR3 is TGTGCCAGCAGCCACACAGATTTAACTAATGAAAAACTGTTTTTT.

Only a few counts were recorded for this clone. The chain couples TRBV7-4 to TRBJ2-7; TRBD1 matches 11 bases. The CDR3 consists of 18 residues. The V segment lost 4 bases and the J segment 1 base; nucleotides outside the gene matches: 12. Germline CDR1 reads SGHVT; CDR2 reads SQSDAQ. This CDR3 is CASSSDSTGTGGSYEQYF. In nucleotides, the CDR3 is TGTGCCAGCAGCTCAGACTCCACCGGGACAGGGGGTTCCTACGAGCAGTACTTC.

The genes are TRBV19 and TRBJ1-5; D may be TRBD1 (5 bases). The V gene's germline CDR1 is LNHDA and CDR2 SQIVND (reference sequence). Deletions cut 7 bases from V and 2 bases from J, with 12 bases between. The CDR3 is made up of 14 amino acids. In nucleotides, the CDR3 is TGTGCCAGTACCGAGGGACGGGGCAATCAGCCCCAGCATTTT. It yields the protein CASTEGRGNQPQHF. The full variable domain, completed using reference TRBV19 and TRBJ1-5, is DGGITQSPKYLFRKEGQNVTLSCEQNLNHDAMYWYRQDPGQGLRLIYYSQIVNDFQKGDIAEGYSVSREKKESFPLTVTSAQKNPTAFYLCASTEGRGNQPQHFGDGTRLSIL.

The rearrangement links TRBV7-6 to TRBJ2-7, with a tentative D call TRBD2 (6 bases). V lost 5 bases, J lost 2 bases, and 10 bases lay in between. The CDR3 extends over 13 amino acids. The germline gives CDR1 SGHVS, CDR2 FNYEAQ. The DNA of the CDR3 is TGTGCCAGCAGCGTGGGACTTACCTACGAGCAGTACTTC. Translating it yields CASSVGLTYEQYF.

This clone was picked up one time. The V and J genes are TRBV6-6 and TRBJ2-5, with D perhaps matching TRBD2 (6 bases). Trimming left V 8 bases short and J 6 bases short, with 10 bases between. The germline V gene encodes CDR1 MNHNY and CDR2 SVGAGI (reference sequence). This CDR3 has 11 residues. CDR3 sequence reads: CASGEAQTQYF. The CDR3 coding sequence is TGTGCCAGCGGGGAGGCGCAGACCCAGTACTTC.

There are a few counts of this clone. This sequence joins TRBV4-2 and TRBJ1-5; no clear D. Trimming pared 4 bases from V and 5 bases from J, leaving 9 bases between. The germline gives CDR1 LGHNA, CDR2 YNFKEQ. CDR3 size: 13 residues. The CDR3 spells CASSLMIDQPQHF. In nucleotides, the CDR3 is TGTGCCAGCAGCCTCATGATTGATCAGCCCCAGCATTTT.

This sequence joins TRBV2 and TRBJ2-1; a weak D match, TRBD2 (6 bases). The CDR3 sequence is 13 residues long. Trimming cost V 11 bases and J 3 bases, with 14 bases left between them. Germline V lookup: CDR1 SNHLY, CDR2 FYNNEI. Here the CDR3 reads CAGGSGYYNEQFF. The CDR3 DNA sequence: TGTGCCGGAGGGAGCGGTTACTACAATGAGCAGTTCTTC.

This clone was seen a few times. This sequence joins TRBV18 and TRBJ2-3, with 14 bases matching TRBD2. Germline V CDR1 and CDR2: KGHSH, LQKENI. The CDR3 is 18 residues long. J lost 5 bases, V lost 3 bases, and 10 bases had no gene match. CDR3 coding DNA: TGTGCCAGCTCACCCGGGACTAGCGGGAGCTATCTTGAAGATACGCAGTATTTT. Residues: CASSPGTSGSYLEDTQYF.

The chain links TRBV28 to TRBJ2-7, with 10 bases fitting TRBD1. The germline gives CDR1 MDHEN, CDR2 SYDVKM. The CDR3 has 15 amino acids. Trimming took 5 bases from V and 5 from J; bases not matched to a gene: 9. CDR3 protein: CASSPRDRGINEQYF. DNA of the CDR3: TGTGCCAGCAGTCCGCGGGACAGGGGAATCAACGAGCAGTACTTC.

The chain recombines TRBV28 with TRBJ1-3; D is unclear. Germline V gives CDR1 MDHEN, CDR2 SYDVKM. The CDR3 is made up of 16 amino acids. V gave up 8 bases and J gave up 0 bases, with 17 bases separating them. In DNA, the CDR3 is TGTGCCAGCCCGTCCGAGGCCCCGCGCTCTGGAAACACCATATATTTT. Its translation: CASPSEAPRSGNTIYF.

This chain uses TRBV28 with TRBJ1-5; 8 nucleotides align to TRBD1. The V gene end was trimmed by 5 bases and the J gene end by 0 bases; junction bases not matched to a gene: 3. Looked up from germline, CDR1 is MDHEN and CDR2 is SYDVKM. This CDR3 is built from 15 residues. In DNA, the CDR3 is TGTGCCAGCAGTCCGACAGGGGTTAGCAATCAGCCCCAGCATTTT. It specifies CASSPTGVSNQPQHF.

The V gene is TRBV4-1, the J gene TRBJ1-5; D is undetermined. Germline V gives CDR1 MGHRA, CDR2 YSYEKL. Trimming cost V 0 bases and J 6 bases, with 12 bases left between them. CDR3 length equals 15 residues. CDR3 in amino acids: CASSQDTGSSQPQHF. The CDR3 DNA sequence: TGCGCCAGCAGCCAAGATACGGGTTCAAGTCAGCCCCAGCATTTT.

The sample holds one count of this clone. This chain links TRBV7-9 with TRBJ1-2, with D possibly being TRBD1 (5 bases). Germline V gives CDR1 SEHNR, CDR2 FQNEAQ (reference sequence). V lost 5 bases and J 8 bases, leaving 21 bases between the germline ends. This CDR3 is built from 15 residues. In DNA form, the CDR3 reads TGTGCCAGCAGCCCATCGGGGGTTGTGGTGGGAGGCTACACCTTC. Translating it yields CASSPSGVVVGGYTF. Looking up the rest from reference TRBV7-9 and TRBJ1-2 gives the full variable domain: DTGVSQNPRHKITKRGQNVTFRCDPISEHNRLYWYRQTLGQGPEFLTYFQNEAQLEKSRLLSDRFSAERPKGSFSTLEIQRTEQGDSAMYLCASSPSGVVVGGYTFGSGTRLTVV.

The chain recombines TRBV6-6 with TRBJ2-1, with 8 bases identical to TRBD2. V was clipped by 0 bases and J by 4 bases; unmatched bases: 5. The CDR3 is made up of 16 amino acids. The germline V gene encodes CDR1 MNHNY and CDR2 SVGAGI (reference sequence). The CDR3 loop is CASSYSIEREYNEQFF. In nucleotides, the CDR3 is TGTGCCAGCAGTTACTCGATAGAGCGGGAGTACAATGAGCAGTTCTTC.

The rearrangement uses TRBV5-1 and TRBJ2-2; 7 bases align to TRBD2. J lost 0 bases, V lost 2 bases, and 4 bases had no gene match. This CDR3 is 16 amino acids long. Germline values: CDR1 SGHRS, CDR2 YFSETQ. The CDR3 nucleotides read TGCGCCAGCAGCTTAATGGGAGGGACGAACACCGGGGAGCTGTTTTTT. Protein: CASSLMGGTNTGELFF.

This clone was recorded once. This chain connects TRBV5-1 to TRBJ2-5, with TRBD2 identical over 8 bases. This CDR3 is built from 15 residues. Trimming at V came to 0 bases and at J to 5 bases, leaving 6 bases not matched to a gene. Germline V CDR1 and CDR2: SGHRS, YFSETQ. The CDR3 is CASSLAGSSGETQYF. The CDR3, as DNA: TGCGCCAGCAGCTTGGCTGGGTCTAGCGGGGAGACCCAGTACTTC.

This clone was recorded a few times. The chain recombines TRBV7-9 with TRBJ2-7; no reliable D call. The CDR3 is 14 residues long. Per germline, CDR1 SEHNR and CDR2 FQNEAQ (reference sequence). V shed 2 bases and J shed 0 bases, with 8 bases lying between them. CDR3 sequence (DNA): TGTGCCAGCAGCTTATCTGCAAGCTCCTACGAGCAGTACTTC. Its protein product is CASSLSASSYEQYF.

The J gene is TRBJ2-3, the V gene TRBV13; 13 bases map to TRBD2. CDR3 size: 16 residues. Losses at the gene ends were 4 bases for V and 3 bases for J; bases not matched to a gene: 4. Germline lookup yields CDR1 PRHDT and CDR2 FYEKMQ (reference sequence). The CDR3 protein is CASSSRLAGGTDTQYF. The DNA for the CDR3 is TGTGCCAGCAGCTCACGACTAGCGGGGGGAACAGATACGCAGTATTTT. Drawing the rest from reference TRBV13 and TRBJ2-3, the complete variable domain is AAGVIQSPRHLIKEKRETATLKCYPIPRHDTVYWYQQGPGQDPQFLISFYEKMQSDKGSIPDRFSAQQFSDYHSELNMSSLELGDSALYFCASSSRLAGGTDTQYFGPGTRLTVL.